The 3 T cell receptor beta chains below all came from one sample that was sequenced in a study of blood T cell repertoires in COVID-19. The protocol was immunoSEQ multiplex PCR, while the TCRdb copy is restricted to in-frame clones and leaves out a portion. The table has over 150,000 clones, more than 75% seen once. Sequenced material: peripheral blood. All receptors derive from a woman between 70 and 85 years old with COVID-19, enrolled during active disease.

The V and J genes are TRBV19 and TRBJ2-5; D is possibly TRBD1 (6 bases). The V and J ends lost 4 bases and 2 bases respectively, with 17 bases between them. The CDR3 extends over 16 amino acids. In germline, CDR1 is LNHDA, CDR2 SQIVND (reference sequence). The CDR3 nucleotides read TGTGCCAGTAGTACCGAATTAAACAGGGTTCAAGAGACCCAGTACTTC. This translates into CASSTELNRVQETQYF.

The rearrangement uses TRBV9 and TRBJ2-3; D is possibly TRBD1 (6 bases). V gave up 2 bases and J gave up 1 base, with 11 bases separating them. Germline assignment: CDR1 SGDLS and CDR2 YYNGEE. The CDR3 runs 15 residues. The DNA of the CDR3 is TGTGCCAGCAGCGTTTGGGGGCCGGGCACAGATACGCAGTATTTT. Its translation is CASSVWGPGTDTQYF.

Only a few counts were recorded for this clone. Here the CDR3 reads CTSSQGLGQGTDYSNQPQHF. CDR3 coding DNA: TGCACCAGCAGCCAAGGTTTGGGGCAGGGGACCGATTATAGCAATCAGCCCCAGCATTTT. The chain combines TRBV1 with TRBJ1-5; the table's D call of TRBD1 was not tested on the DNA. TRBV1 is described as a pseudogene. The CDR3 length is 20 residues.